This is a list of T cell receptor beta chains from one sample in a study of control samples from healthy donors and cancer patients. Libraries were prepared by immunoSEQ multiplex PCR; TCRdb keeps only in-frame clonotypes and omits some of them. The sample has roughly 120,000 clones, 75% to 90% seen once; the top ten hold around 1.1%. The sequencing input was PBMCs. The receptors derive from a woman between 45 and 65 years old with colorectal cancer. Both conserved end residues are part of each CDR3. D genes are given only for firm matches. Clone size is not always given. Where it is, it says once, few, many or a class for expanded clones.

size,D,J,V,CDR3,DNA
.,TRBD1,TRBJ2-2,TRBV19,CASSIAGTGERWTGELFF,TGTGCCAGTAGTATTGCCGGGACAGGGGAGAGGTGGACCGGGGAGCTGTTTTTT
.,TRBD2,TRBJ2-7,TRBV4-1,CASSLPSGPYEQYF,TGCGCCAGCAGCCTACCTAGCGGTCCCTACGAGCAGTACTTC
.,TRBD2,TRBJ2-3,TRBV2,CASASGLAGGSDTQYF,TGTGCCAGCGCGTCAGGACTAGCGGGGGGGTCGGATACGCAGTATTTT
.,.,TRBJ1-5,TRBV15,CATSGAGSGQPQHF,TGTGCCACCAGCGGGGCGGGCTCGGGTCAGCCCCAGCATTTT
.,.,TRBJ2-3,TRBV18,CASSPTAASTDTQYF,TGTGCCAGCTCACCAACAGCGGCTAGCACAGATACGCAGTATTTT
.,TRBD2,TRBJ2-7,TRBV18,CASTEGLAGIREQYF,TGTGCCAGCACGGAGGGGCTAGCGGGGATCCGGGAGCAGTACTTC
.,.,TRBJ1-4,TRBV19,CASVSPGATNEKLFF,TGTGCCAGTGTTTCCCCGGGGGCAACTAATGAAAAACTGTTTTTT
once,.,TRBJ2-5,TRBV5-1,CASSPGVAAKETQYF,TGCGCCAGCAGCCCAGGCGTGGCGGCGAAAGAGACCCAGTACTTC
.,TRBD1,TRBJ2-3,TRBV5-6,CASSWGTGGADTQYF,TGTGCCAGCAGCTGGGGGACAGGGGGCGCAGATACGCAGTATTTT
.,TRBD2,TRBJ2-1,TRBV2,CASSRKLAGYEQFF,TGTGCCAGCAGTCGGAAACTAGCGGGGTATGAGCAGTTCTTC
.,TRBD1,TRBJ2-7,TRBV6-5,CASVSPGQTYEQYF,TGTGCCAGCGTCAGTCCGGGACAGACCTACGAGCAGTACTTC
.,TRBD1,TRBJ2-2,TRBV6-5,CASQGADGGELFF,TGTGCCTCTCAGGGGGCCGATGGCGGGGAGCTGTTTTTT
.,.,TRBJ1-2,TRBV20-1,CSASPQGGAGGYTF,TGCAGTGCTAGTCCCCAAGGAGGGGCGGGGGGCTACACCTTC
.,TRBD1,TRBJ1-1,TRBV25-1,CASRGGPGNTEAFF,TGTGCCAGCCGAGGGGGCCCAGGGAACACTGAAGCTTTCTTT
.,.,TRBJ2-5,TRBV6-5,CASSTGETQYF,TGTGCCAGCTCAACGGGGGAGACCCAGTACTTC
.,.,TRBJ1-4,TRBV19,CASSMGTQPSNEKLFF,TGTGCCAGTAGTATGGGCACGCAGCCTTCTAATGAAAAACTGTTTTTT
.,TRBD2,TRBJ2-2,TRBV6-5,CATQVAGAAGELFF,TGTGCCACTCAGGTAGCGGGGGCTGCCGGGGAGCTGTTTTTT
.,.,TRBJ1-5,TRBV6-5,CASSYSVSQPQHF,TGTGCCAGCAGTTACTCGGTTTCTCAGCCCCAGCATTTT
.,TRBD1,TRBJ2-3,TRBV14,CASSQDMAGGNGDTQYF,TGTGCCAGCAGCCAAGATATGGCAGGGGGAAATGGAGATACGCAGTATTTT
.,.,TRBJ2-1,TRBV4-1,CASSALTGYNEQFF,TGCGCCAGCAGCGCCCTGACAGGATACAATGAGCAGTTCTTC